The sequence of this T cell receptor (beta chain) was determined in a study of T cell repertoires in cytomegalovirus infection. Study overall: Well-studied HLA-B-restricted epitopes and recently identified HLA-C-restricted epitopes of CMV were both used in the study. Overall study findings and caveats: The ex vivo response was dominated by HLA-C-restricted CMV-specific TCR beta clonotypes.

TCRdb fed the reads into MiXCR, producing one record per CDR3 protein. The data hold around 540,000 distinct CDR3 sequences, with more than 30% observed a single time. Germline CDR1 and CDR2: SGHTA and FQGNSA. The V and J ends lost 1 base and 0 bases respectively, with 10 bases between them. CDR3 length equals 16 residues. This clonotype was counted at least ten times. Its specificity is unknown. The rearrangement joins TRBV7-2 to TRBJ1-5; D gene uncertain. The sequence was obtained from a human donor in good health (CMV status not recorded). Some clones in this sample may be carry-over from other donors' samples. Sequencing used cultured PBMCs, obtained from culture after CMV antigen stimulation. CDR3 amino acids: CASSLVGGYSNQPQHF. The CDR3 region has the DNA TGTGCCAGCAGCTTAGTAGGTGGATATAGCAATCAGCCCCAGCATTTT.